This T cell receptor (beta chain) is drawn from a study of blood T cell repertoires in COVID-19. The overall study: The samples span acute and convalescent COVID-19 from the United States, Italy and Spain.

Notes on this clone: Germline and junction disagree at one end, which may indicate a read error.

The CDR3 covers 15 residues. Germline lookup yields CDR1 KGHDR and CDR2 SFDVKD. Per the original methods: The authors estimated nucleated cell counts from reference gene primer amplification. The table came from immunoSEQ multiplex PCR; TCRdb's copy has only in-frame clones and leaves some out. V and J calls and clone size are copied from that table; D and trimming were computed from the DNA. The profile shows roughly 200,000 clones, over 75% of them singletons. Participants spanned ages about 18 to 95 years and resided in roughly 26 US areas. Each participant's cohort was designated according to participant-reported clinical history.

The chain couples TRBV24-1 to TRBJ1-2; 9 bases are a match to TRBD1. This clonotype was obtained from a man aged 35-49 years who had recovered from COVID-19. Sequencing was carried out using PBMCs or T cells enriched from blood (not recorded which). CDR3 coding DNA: TGTGCCACCAGTGACCTCGGACAGGGGATCTATGACTACACCTTC. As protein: CATSDLGQGIYDYTF.